Listed below are T cell receptor beta chains from one sample, sequenced in a study of T-cell reconstitution after alpha-beta-depleted transplantation in children. A single record per CDR3 protein comes from TCRdb applying MiXCR to the PCR reads. The table shows approximately 120,000 distinct CDR3 sequences, with more than 9.5% occurring only once. The specimen was PBMCs, mostly from graft donor cells, collected 180 days after TCRalphabeta/CD19-depleted stem cell transplant. The receptors originated from a girl in the first two years of life who had a stem cell transplant for combined immunodeficiency, so the T cells may come from the graft donor. Both conserved end residues are trimmed from each CDR3.

>TRBJ2-1|TRBV20-1
SAHPGQGYNEQF
>TRBJ1-4|TRBV28
ASSSHRPGWNEKLF
>TRBJ1-1|TRBV30
AWRRERYITEAF
>TRBJ2-1|TRBV9
ASSPRASGGSSYNEQF
>TRBJ1-6|TRBV5-6
ASSLSRDRENNSPLH
>TRBJ2-3|TRBV5-1
ASSPGRQGTDTQY
>TRBJ1-5|TRBV20-1
SVGDTYQPQH
>TRBJ2-1|TRBV29-1
SVERSGQGIDEQF
>TRBJ2-1|TRBV3-1
ASSQSGESWTDNDQF
>TRBJ1-1|TRBV18
ASSPLGQSLNTEAF
>TRBJ2-4|TRBV6-1
ASSPLWGTGGAKNIQY
>TRBJ1-2|TRBV28
ASRSPADYGYT
>TRBJ2-2|TRBV10-3
AIISTDTGELF
>TRBJ2-7|TRBV29-1
SVMRGMGMGSEQY
>TRBJ1-5|TRBV20-1
SARRVDQPQH
>TRBJ1-1|TRBV28
ASTHGRFERTEAF
>TRBJ1-2|TRBV20-1
SARAERGYGYT
>TRBJ1-1|TRBV28
ASSPVDRTRGNTEAF
>TRBJ1-5|TRBV7-2
ASSLNGLRPQH
>TRBJ2-5|TRBV28
ASTLPGRQETQY
>TRBJ2-7|TRBV13
ASSLGLRTGAYEQY
>TRBJ1-2|TRBV27
ASSVSGVHYGYT